This T cell receptor beta chain appears in the sequencing data of a study of T cell responses to AZD1222 COVID-19 vaccine. Comment on this clone: Its specificity is unknown.

The CDR3 is made up of 13 amino acids. Germline CDR1 and CDR2: MNHEY and SMNVEV (reference sequence). Deletions cut 3 bases from V and 1 base from J, with 6 bases between. Generated by immunoSEQ multiplex PCR, the TCRdb table keeps only in-frame clones and is missing some. The profile covers 150,000 to 200,000 clones, with about nine tenths appearing a single time and roughly 6.5% taken by the ten largest. Findings of the study overall: The peak T cell response came first, and repertoires were sampled only after it. Regions left unmutated in variants are reportedly the target of nearly half of spike-specific TCRs. Baseline serostatus was positive in only six AZD1222 recipients. Vaccine-associated CD4 TCRs spanned spike, dominant at 160-218 and 743-854.

This sample comprised peripheral blood, obtained on day 0 of AZD1222 vaccination. The V gene is TRBV27, the J gene TRBJ1-1, with D unclear. The origin of this receptor is an adult in good health. The CDR3 loop reads CASSLQWNTEAFF. CDR3 coding DNA: TGTGCCAGCAGTTTGCAGTGGAACACTGAAGCTTTCTTT.